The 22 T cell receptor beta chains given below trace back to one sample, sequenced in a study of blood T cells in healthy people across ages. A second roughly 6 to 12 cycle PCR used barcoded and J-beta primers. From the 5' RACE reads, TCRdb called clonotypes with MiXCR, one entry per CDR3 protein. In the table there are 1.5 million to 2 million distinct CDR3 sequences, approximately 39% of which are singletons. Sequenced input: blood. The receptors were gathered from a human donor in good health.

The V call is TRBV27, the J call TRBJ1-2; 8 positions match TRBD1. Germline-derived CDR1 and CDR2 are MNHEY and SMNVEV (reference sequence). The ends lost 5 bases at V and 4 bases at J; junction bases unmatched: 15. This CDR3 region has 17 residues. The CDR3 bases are TGTGCCAGCAGTCCCCGGGACAGGCTGTCCCATAGCTATGGCTACACCTTC. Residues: CASSPRDRLSHSYGYTF.

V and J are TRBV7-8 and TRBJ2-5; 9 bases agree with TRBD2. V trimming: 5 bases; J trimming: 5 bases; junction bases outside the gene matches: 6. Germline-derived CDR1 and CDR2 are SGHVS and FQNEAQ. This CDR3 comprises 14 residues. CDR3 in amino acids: CASSAGLAYETQYF. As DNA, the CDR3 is TGTGCCAGCAGCGCAGGACTAGCGTACGAGACCCAGTACTTC.

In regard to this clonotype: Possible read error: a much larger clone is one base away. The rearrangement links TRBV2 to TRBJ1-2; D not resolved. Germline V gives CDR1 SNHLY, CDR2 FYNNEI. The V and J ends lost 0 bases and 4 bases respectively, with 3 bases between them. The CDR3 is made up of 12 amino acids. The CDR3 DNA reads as TGTGCCAGCAGTGAAGCCAGCTATGGCTACACCTTC. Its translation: CASSEASYGYTF.

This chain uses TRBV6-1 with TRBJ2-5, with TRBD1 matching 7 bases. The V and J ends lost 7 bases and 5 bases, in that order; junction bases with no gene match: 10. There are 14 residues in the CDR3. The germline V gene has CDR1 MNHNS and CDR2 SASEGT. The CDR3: CASTTSWGQETQYF. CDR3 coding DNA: TGTGCCAGCACTACTTCATGGGGACAGGAGACCCAGTACTTC.

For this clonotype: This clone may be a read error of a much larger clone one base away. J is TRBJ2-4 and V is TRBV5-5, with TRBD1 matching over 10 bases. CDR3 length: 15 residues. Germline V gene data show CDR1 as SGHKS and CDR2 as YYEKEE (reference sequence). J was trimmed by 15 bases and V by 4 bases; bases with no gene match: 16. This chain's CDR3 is CASSVTGTGVYERYF. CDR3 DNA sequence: TGTGCCAGCAGCGTAACCGGGACAGGGGTCTACGAGCGGTACTTC.

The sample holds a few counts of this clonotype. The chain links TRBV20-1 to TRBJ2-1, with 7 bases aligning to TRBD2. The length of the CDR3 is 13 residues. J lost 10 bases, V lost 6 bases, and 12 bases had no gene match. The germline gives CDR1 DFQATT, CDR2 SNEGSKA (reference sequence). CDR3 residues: CSAFRGGGYEQFF. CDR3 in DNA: TGCAGTGCCTTCCGCGGGGGTGGCTACGAGCAGTTCTTC.

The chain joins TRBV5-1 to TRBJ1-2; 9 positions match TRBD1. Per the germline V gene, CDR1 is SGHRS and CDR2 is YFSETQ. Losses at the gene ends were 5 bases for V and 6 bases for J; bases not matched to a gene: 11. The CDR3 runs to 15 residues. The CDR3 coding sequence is TGCGCCAGCAGACCACTTGGGGACAGGGAGGATGGCTACACCTTC. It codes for CASRPLGDREDGYTF.

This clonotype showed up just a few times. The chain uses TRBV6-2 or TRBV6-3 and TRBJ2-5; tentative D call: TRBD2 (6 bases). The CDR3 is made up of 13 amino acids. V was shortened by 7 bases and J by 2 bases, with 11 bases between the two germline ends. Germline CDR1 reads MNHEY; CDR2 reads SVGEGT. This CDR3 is CASKSGVQETQYF. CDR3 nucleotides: TGTGCCAGCAAATCGGGGGTACAAGAGACCCAGTACTTC.

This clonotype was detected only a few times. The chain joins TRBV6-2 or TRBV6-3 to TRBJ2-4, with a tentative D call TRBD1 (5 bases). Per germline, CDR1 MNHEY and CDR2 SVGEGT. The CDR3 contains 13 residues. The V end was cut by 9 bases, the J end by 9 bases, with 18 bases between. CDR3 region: CASKRSQGSIQYF. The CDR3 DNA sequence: TGTGCCAGTAAACGTAGTCAGGGTAGCATTCAGTACTTC.

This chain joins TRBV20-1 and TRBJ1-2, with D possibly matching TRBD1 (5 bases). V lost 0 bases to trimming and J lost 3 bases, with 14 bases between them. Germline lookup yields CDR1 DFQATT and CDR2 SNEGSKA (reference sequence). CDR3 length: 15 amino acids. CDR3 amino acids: CSARDLVRQYYGYTF. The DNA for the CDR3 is TGCAGTGCTAGAGATCTCGTGAGACAGTACTATGGCTACACCTTC.

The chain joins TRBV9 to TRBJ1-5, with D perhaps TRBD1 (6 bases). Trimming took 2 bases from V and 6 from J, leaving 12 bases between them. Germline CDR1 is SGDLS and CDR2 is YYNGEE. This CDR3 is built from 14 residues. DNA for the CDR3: TGTGCCAGCAGCGTGGAAGGGGGGCCTCAGCCCCAGCATTTT. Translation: CASSVEGGPQPQHF. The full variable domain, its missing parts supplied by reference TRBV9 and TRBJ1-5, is DSGVTQTPKHLITATGQRVTLRCSPRSGDLSVYWYQQSLDQGLQFLIQYYNGEERAKGNILERFSAQQFPDLHSELNLSSLELGDSALYFCASSVEGGPQPQHFGDGTRLSIL.

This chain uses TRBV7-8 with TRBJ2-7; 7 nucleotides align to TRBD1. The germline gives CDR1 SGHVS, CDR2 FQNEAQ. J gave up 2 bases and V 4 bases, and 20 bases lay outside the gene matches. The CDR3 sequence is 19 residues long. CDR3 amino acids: CASSYLMSPTGAITYEQYF. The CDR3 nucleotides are TGTGCCAGCAGCTACCTGATGTCCCCTACAGGGGCCATAACCTACGAGCAGTACTTC.

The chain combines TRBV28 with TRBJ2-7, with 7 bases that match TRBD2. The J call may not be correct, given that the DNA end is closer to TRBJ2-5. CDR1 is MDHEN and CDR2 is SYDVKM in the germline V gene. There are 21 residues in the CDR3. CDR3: CASSLRGLTRSPGLQWETQYF. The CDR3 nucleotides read TGTGCCAGCAGTTTAAGAGGCTTAACCCGATCTCCGGGACTACAGTGGGAGACCCAGTACTTC.

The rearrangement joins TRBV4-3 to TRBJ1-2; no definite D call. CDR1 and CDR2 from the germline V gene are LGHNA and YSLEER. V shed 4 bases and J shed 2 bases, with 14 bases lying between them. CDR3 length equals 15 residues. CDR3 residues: CASSPNRAANYGYTF. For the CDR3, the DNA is TGCGCCAGCAGCCCTAACCGGGCCGCGAACTATGGCTACACCTTC.

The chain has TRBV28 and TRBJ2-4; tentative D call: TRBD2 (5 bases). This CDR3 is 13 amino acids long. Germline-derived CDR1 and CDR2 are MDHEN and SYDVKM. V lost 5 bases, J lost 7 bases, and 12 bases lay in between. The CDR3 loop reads CASSPKEANIQYF. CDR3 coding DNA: TGTGCCAGCAGTCCAAAGGAGGCGAACATTCAGTACTTC. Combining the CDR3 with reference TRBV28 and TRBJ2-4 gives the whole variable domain DVKVTQSSRYLVKRTGEKVFLECVQDMDHENMFWYRQDPGLGLRLIYFSYDVKMKEKGDIPEGYSVSREKKERFSLILESASTNQTSMYLCASSPKEANIQYFGAGTRLSVL.

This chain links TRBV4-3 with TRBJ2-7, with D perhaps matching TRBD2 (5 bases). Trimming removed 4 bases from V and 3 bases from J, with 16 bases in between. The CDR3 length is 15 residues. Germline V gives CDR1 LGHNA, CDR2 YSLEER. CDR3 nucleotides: TGCGCCAGCAGCCCGGAGTTTGAGGGATACTACGAGCAGTACTTC. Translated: CASSPEFEGYYEQYF.

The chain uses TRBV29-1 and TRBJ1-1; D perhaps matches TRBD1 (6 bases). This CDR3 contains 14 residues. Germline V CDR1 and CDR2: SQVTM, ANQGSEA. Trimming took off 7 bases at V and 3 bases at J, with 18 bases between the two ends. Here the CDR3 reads CSAIVGDRYTEAFF. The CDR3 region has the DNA TGCAGCGCCATCGTCGGAGACAGGTACACTGAAGCTTTCTTT.

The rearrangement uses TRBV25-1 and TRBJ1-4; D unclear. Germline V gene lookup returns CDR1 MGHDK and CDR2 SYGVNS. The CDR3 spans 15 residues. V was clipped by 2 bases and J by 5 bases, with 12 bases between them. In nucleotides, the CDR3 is TGTGCCAGCAGTGAACTCGGGGTTAACAATGAAAAACTGTTTTTT. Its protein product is CASSELGVNNEKLFF. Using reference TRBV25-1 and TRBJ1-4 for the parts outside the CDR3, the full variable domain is EADIYQTPRYLVIGTGKKITLECSQTMGHDKMYWYQQDPGMELHLIHYSYGVNSTEKGDLSSESTVSRIRTEHFPLTLESARPSHTSQYLCASSELGVNNEKLFFGSGTQLSVL.

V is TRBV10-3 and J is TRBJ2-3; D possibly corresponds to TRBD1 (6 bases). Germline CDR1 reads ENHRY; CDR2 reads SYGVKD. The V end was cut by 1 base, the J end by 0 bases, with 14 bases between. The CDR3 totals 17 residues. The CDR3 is CAISEFQQGESTDTQYF. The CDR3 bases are TGTGCCATCAGTGAGTTCCAACAGGGAGAGAGCACAGATACGCAGTATTTT.

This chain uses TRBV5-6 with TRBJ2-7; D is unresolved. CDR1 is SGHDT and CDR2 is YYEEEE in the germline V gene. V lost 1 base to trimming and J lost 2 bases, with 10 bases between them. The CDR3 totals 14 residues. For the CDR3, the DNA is TGTGCCAGCAGCTTGAATGGCCATACCTACGAGCAGTACTTC. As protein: CASSLNGHTYEQYF. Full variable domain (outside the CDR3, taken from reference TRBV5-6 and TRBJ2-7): DAGVTQSPTHLIKTRGQQVTLRCSPKSGHDTVSWYQQALGQGPQFIFQYYEEEERQRGNFPDRFSGHQFPNYSSELNVNALLLGDSALYLCASSLNGHTYEQYFGPGTRLTVT.

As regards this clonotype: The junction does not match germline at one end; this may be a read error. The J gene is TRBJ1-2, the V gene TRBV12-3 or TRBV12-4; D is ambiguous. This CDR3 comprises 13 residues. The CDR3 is CASSLGGGYSYTF. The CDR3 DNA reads TGTGCCAGCAGTTTAGGGGGTGGCTATAGCTACACCTTC.

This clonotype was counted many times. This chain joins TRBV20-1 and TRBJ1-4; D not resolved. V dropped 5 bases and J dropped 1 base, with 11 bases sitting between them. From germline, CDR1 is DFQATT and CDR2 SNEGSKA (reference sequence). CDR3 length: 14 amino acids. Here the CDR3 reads CSAEDLLTNEKLFF. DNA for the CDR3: TGCAGTGCTGAGGACCTTCTAACTAATGAAAAACTGTTTTTT.